The present T cell receptor beta chain was sequenced within a study of metastatic and nonmetastatic thyroid tumors. This clone was observed at least ten times. Germline-derived CDR1 and CDR2 are SGHAT and FQDESV (reference sequence). The CDR3 is made up of 11 amino acids. The germline V and J ends were trimmed by 8 bases and 3 bases, with 8 bases remaining between them. No patient received treatment before thyroid surgery. Using MiXCR, TCRdb re-called clones from the PCR reads. The table shows about 70,000 clones, with around 19% occurring only once. The V and J genes are TRBV11-1 and TRBJ2-7, with D unclear. The clonotype originates from a female donor with papillary thyroid cancer or a benign thyroid nodule (not recorded which). Some clones in this sample may be carry-over from other donors' samples. The specimen was blood. In DNA, the CDR3 is TGTGCCAGCGCCATCCTCTACGAGCAGTACTTC. Encoded protein: CASAILYEQYF.